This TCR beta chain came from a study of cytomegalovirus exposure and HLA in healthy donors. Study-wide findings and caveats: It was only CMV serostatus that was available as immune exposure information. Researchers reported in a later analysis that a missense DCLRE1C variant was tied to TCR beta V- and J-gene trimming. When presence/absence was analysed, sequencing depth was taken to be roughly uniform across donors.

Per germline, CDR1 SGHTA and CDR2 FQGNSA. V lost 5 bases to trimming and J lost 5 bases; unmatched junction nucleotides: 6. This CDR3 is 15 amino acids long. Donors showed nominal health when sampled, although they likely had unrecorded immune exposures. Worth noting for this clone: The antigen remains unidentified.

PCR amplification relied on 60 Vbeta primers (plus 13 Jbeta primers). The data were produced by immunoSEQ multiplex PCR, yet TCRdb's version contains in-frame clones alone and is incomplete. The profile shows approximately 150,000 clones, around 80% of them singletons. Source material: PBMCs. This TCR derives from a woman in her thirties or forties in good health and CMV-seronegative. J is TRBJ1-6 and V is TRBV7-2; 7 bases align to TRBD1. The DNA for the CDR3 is TGTGCCAGCAGCAACAAACAGGGGAATAATTCACCCCTCCACTTT. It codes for CASSNKQGNNSPLHF.